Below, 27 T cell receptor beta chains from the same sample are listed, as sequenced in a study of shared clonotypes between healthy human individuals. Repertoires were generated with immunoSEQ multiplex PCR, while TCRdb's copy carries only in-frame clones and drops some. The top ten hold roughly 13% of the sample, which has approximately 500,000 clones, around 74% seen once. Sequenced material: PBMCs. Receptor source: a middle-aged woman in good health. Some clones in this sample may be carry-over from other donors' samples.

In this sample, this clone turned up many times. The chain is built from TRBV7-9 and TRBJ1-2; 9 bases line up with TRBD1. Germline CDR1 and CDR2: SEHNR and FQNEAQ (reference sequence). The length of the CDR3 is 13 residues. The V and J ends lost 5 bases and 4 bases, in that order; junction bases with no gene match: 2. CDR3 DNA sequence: TGTGCCAGCAGCGTACAGGGGGCCTATGGCTACACCTTC. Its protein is CASSVQGAYGYTF.

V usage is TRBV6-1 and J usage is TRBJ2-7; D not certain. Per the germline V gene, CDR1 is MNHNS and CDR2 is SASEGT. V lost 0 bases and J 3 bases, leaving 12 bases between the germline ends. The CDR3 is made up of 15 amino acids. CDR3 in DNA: TGTGCCAGCAGTGAAGCCTCCTTGGGCTACTACGAGCAGTACTTC. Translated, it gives CASSEASLGYYEQYF.

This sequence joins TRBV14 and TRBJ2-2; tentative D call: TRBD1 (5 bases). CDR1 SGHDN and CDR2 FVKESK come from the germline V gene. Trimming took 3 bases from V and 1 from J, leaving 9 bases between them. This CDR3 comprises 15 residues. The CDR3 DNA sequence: TGTGCCAGCAGCCATGGGGCCCAGAACACCGGGGAGCTGTTTTTT. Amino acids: CASSHGAQNTGELFF.

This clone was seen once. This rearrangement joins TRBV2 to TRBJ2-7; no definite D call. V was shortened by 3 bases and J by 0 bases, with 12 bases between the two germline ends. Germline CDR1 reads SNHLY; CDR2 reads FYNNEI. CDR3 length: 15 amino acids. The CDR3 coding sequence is TGTGCCAGCAGTGATCAGTTTCTGAGCTCCTACGAGCAGTACTTC. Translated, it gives CASSDQFLSSYEQYF.

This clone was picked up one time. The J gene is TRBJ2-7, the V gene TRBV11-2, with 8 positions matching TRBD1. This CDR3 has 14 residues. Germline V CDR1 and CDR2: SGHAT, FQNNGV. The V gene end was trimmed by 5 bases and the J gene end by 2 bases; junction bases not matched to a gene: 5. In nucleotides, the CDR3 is TGTGCCAGCAGCACGGACAGGGTTGCCTACGAGCAGTACTTC. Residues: CASSTDRVAYEQYF. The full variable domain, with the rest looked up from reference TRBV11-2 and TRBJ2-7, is EAGVAQSPRYKIIEKRQSVAFWCNPISGHATLYWYQQILGQGPKLLIQFQNNGVVDDSQLPKDRFSAERLKGVDSTLKIQPAKLEDSAVYLCASSTDRVAYEQYFGPGTRLTVT.

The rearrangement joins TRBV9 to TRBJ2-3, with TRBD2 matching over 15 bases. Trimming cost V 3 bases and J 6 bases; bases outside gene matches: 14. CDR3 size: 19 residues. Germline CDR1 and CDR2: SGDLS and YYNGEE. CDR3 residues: CASSAPEIGLAGGPDTQYF. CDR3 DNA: TGTGCCAGCAGCGCGCCGGAAATAGGACTAGCGGGAGGGCCGGATACGCAGTATTTT.

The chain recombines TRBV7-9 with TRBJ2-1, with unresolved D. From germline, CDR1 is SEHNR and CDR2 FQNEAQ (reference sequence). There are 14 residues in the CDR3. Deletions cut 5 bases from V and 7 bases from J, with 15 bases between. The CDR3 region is CASSPPEEGNEQFF. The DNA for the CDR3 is TGTGCCAGCAGCCCTCCCGAGGAAGGGAATGAGCAGTTCTTC.

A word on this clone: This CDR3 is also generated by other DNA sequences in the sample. As DNA, the CDR3 is TGTGCCTGGAGTGCGGGACTAGCGGGAGAGACCCAGTACTTC. This gives the protein CAWSAGLAGETQYF. The chain combines TRBV30 with TRBJ2-5; 12 bases are shared with TRBD2. The CDR3 runs 14 residues. V lost 1 base and J lost 4; bases outside the gene matches: 1. Germline loops: CDR1 GTSNPN, CDR2 SVGIG (reference sequence).

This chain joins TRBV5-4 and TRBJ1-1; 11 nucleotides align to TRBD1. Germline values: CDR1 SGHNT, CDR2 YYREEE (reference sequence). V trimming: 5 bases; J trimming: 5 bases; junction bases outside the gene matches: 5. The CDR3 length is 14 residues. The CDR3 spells CASRVGQGATEAFF. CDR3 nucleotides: TGTGCCAGCAGAGTAGGACAGGGGGCAACTGAAGCTTTCTTT.

CDR3 protein: CASSLLGQGEEKLFF. The CDR3 nucleotides read TGCGCCAGCAGCTTGTTGGGACAGGGGGAAGAAAAACTGTTTTTT. The chain joins TRBV5-1 to TRBJ1-4; the match to TRBD1 covers 11 bases. After removal of 1 base from V and 8 bases from J, the junction contained 4 bases not matched to a gene. The CDR3 spans 15 residues. CDR1 and CDR2 (germline): SGHRS, YFSETQ.

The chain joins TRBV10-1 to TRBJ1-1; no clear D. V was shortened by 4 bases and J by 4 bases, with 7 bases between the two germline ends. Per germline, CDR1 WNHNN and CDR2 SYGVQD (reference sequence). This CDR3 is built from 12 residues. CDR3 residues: CASSGRVTEAFF. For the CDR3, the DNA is TGCGCCAGCAGTGGTAGGGTCACTGAAGCTTTCTTT.

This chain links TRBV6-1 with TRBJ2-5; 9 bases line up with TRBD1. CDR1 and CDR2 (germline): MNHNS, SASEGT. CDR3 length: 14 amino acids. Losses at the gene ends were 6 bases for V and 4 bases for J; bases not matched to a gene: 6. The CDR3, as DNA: TGTGCCAGCAGCGGTACAGGGGGCATAGAGACCCAGTACTTC. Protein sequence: CASSGTGGIETQYF.

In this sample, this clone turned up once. Written as DNA, the CDR3 is TGCGCCAGCTCCGGGACATCGTACGAGCAGTACTTC. This codes for CASSGTSYEQYF. This chain connects TRBV10-2 to TRBJ2-7; tentative D call: TRBD1 (6 bases). The CDR3 is made up of 12 amino acids. Trimming took 8 bases from V and 4 from J, leaving 12 bases between them. Germline V gene data show CDR1 as WSHSY and CDR2 as SAAADI.

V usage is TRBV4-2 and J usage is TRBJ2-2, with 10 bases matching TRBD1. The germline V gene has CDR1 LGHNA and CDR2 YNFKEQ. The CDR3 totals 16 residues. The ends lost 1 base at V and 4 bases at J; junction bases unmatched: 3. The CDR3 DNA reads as TGTGCCAGCAGCCAAGTGGACAGGGGGACCACCGGGGAGCTGTTTTTT. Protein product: CASSQVDRGTTGELFF.

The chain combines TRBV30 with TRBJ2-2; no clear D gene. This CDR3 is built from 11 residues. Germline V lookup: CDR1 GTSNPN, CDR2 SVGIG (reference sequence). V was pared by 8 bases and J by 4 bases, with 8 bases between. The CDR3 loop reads CARRLTGELFF. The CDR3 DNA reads TGTGCCCGCCGTCTCACCGGGGAGCTGTTTTTT.

The CDR3 DNA reads TGTGCCAGCAGTGATATTAGCCCGGTAGCGAATTATTTCCACGAGCAGTACTTC. Translation gives CASSDISPVANYFHEQYF. The chain combines TRBV6-1 with TRBJ2-7, with D possibly TRBD2 on 5 matching bases. Germline V gene lookup returns CDR1 MNHNS and CDR2 SASEGT. CDR3 length: 18 amino acids. V lost 3 bases and J 5 bases, leaving 26 bases between the germline ends.

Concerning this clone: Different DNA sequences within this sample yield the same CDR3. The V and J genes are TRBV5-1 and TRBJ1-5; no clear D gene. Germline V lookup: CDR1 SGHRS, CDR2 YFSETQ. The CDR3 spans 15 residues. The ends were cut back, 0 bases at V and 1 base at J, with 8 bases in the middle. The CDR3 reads CASSLGVGSNQPQHF. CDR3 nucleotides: TGCGCCAGCAGCTTGGGGGTGGGGAGCAATCAGCCCCAGCATTTT. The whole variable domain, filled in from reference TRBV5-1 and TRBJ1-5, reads KAGVTQTPRYLIKTRGQQVTLSCSPISGHRSVSWYQQTPGQGLQFLFEYFSETQRNKGNFPGRFSGRQFSNSRSEMNVSTLELGDSALYLCASSLGVGSNQPQHFGDGTRLSIL.

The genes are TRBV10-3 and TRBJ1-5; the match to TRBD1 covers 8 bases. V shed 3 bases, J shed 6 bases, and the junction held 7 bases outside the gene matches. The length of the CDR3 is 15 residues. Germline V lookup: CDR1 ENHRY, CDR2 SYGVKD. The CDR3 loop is CAISEYGQGFQPQHF. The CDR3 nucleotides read TGTGCCATCAGTGAATACGGACAGGGATTTCAGCCCCAGCATTTT.

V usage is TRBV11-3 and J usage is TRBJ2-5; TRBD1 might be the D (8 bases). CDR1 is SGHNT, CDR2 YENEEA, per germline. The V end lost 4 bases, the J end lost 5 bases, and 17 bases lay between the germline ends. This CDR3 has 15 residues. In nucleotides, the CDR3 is TGTGCCAGCAGCTCACACGGACAGGGAGGGGAGACCCAGTACTTC. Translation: CASSSHGQGGETQYF. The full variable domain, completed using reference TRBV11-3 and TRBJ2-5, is EAGVVQSPRYKIIEKKQPVAFWCNPISGHNTLYWYLQNLGQGPELLIRYENEEAVDDSQLPKDRFSAERLKGVDSTLKIQPAELGDSAVYLCASSSHGQGGETQYFGPGTRLLVL.

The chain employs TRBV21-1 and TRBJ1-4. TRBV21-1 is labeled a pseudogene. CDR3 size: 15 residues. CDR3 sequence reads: CASRERGAIGEKLFF. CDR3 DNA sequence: TGTGCCAGCAGAGAAAGGGGGGCCATCGGTGAAAAACTGTTTTTT.

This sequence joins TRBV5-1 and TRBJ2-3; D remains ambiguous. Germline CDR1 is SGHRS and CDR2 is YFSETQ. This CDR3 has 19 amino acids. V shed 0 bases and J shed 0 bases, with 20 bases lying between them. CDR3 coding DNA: TGCGCCAGCAGCTTGGAATTGGGCGAACATGTTGTTAGCACAGATACGCAGTATTTT. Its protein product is CASSLELGEHVVSTDTQYF.

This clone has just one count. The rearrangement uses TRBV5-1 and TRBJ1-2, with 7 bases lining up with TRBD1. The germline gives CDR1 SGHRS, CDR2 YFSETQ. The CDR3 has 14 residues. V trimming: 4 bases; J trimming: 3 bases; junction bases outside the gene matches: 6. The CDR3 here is CASSPDRVDYGYTF. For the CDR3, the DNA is TGCGCCAGCAGCCCTGACAGGGTCGACTATGGCTACACCTTC.

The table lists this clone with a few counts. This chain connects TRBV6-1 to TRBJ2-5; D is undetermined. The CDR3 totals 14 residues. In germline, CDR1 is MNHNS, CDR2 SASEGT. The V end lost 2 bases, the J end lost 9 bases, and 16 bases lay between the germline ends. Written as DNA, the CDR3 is TGTGCCAGCAGTGAACTGGGCCCCGCTGAGGCCCAGTACTTC. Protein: CASSELGPAEAQYF.

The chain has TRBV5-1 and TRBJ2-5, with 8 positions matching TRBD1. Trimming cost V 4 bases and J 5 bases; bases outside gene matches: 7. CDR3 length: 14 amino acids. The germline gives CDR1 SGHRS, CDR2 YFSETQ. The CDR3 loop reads CASSPRQGTETQYF. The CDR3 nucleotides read TGCGCCAGCAGCCCAAGACAGGGGACGGAGACCCAGTACTTC. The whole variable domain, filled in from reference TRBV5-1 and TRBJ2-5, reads KAGVTQTPRYLIKTRGQQVTLSCSPISGHRSVSWYQQTPGQGLQFLFEYFSETQRNKGNFPGRFSGRQFSNSRSEMNVSTLELGDSALYLCASSPRQGTETQYFGPGTRLLVL.

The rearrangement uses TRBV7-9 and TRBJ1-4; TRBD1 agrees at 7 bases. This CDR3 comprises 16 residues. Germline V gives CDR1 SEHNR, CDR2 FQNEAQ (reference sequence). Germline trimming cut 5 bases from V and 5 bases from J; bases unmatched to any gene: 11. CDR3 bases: TGTGCCAGCAGCCCAAGACCGGGACAGTCCAATGAAAAACTGTTTTTT. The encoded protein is CASSPRPGQSNEKLFF.

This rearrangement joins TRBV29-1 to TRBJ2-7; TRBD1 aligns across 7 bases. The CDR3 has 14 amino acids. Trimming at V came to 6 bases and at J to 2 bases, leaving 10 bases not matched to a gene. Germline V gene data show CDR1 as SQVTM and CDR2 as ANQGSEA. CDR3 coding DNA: TGCAGCGTCTCACGGGACAGAGGTGCCTACGAGCAGTACTTC. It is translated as CSVSRDRGAYEQYF.

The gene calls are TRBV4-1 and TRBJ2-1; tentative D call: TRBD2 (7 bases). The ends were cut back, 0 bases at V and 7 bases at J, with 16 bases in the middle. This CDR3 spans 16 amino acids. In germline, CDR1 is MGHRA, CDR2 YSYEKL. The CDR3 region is CASSQDERTRGNEQFF. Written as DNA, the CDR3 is TGCGCCAGCAGCCAAGATGAGAGGACTAGGGGGAATGAGCAGTTCTTC.